The next 17 T cell receptor beta chains were all read from a single sample in a study of OX40 agonist ivuxolimab in advanced cancers. The protocol was immunoSEQ multiplex PCR, while the TCRdb copy is restricted to in-frame clones and leaves out a portion. The table records under 75,000 clones, about four fifths of them present only once. Sequencing used CD4+ or CD8+ T cells sorted from blood, obtained in a trial of the OX40 agonist ivuxolimab. The receptors come from an adult with an advanced solid tumor such as melanoma, head and neck, liver or kidney cancer.

Only a few counts were recorded for this clone. The V and J genes are TRBV28 and TRBJ1-1; TRBD1 matches at 7 bases. Germline V lookup: CDR1 MDHEN, CDR2 SYDVKM. The CDR3 consists of 15 residues. J was trimmed by 0 bases and V by 3 bases; bases with no gene match: 4. CDR3 sequence reads: CASSFGQVMNTEAFF. The CDR3 DNA reads TGTGCCAGCAGTTTCGGACAGGTTATGAACACTGAAGCTTTCTTT.

A single count supports this clone. The chain uses TRBV27 and TRBJ1-5; D is perhaps TRBD1 (6 bases). Trimming took 11 bases from V and 0 from J, leaving 20 bases between them. The CDR3 length is 16 residues. Looked up from germline, CDR1 is MNHEY and CDR2 is SMNVEV (reference sequence). The CDR3 DNA is TGTGCCGGCTTCCCGACAGGAGCAAATAGCAATCAGCCCCAGCATTTT. Its translation is CAGFPTGANSNQPQHF.

About this clone: The same CDR3 arises from other DNA sequences in this sample as well. The genes are TRBV10-1 and TRBJ1-5; D gene ambiguous. Trimming took 0 bases from V and 6 from J, leaving 3 bases between them. The CDR3 extends over 12 amino acids. Germline loops: CDR1 WNHNN, CDR2 SYGVQD (reference sequence). The chain's CDR3 is CASSESGQPQHF. In DNA form, the CDR3 reads TGCGCCAGCAGTGAGTCGGGTCAGCCCCAGCATTTT.

V gene TRBV15 combines with J gene TRBJ2-2; D is unresolved. V was cut by 0 bases and J by 3 bases, with 8 bases left in between. CDR1 and CDR2 from the germline V gene are LNHNV and YYDKDF (reference sequence). CDR3 length equals 15 residues. CDR3 in amino acids: CATSRDRTYTGELFF. The DNA of the CDR3 is TGTGCCACCAGCAGAGATCGCACCTACACCGGGGAGCTGTTTTTT.

This clone has more than one count but fewer than ten. This chain uses TRBV18 with TRBJ2-7; 7 bases agree with TRBD1. Losses at the gene ends were 3 bases for V and 4 bases for J; bases not matched to a gene: 6. The CDR3 covers 14 residues. The germline V gene encodes CDR1 KGHSH and CDR2 LQKENI. The CDR3 region has the DNA TGTGCCAGCTCACCTAATCCGGGACAGTACGAGCAGTACTTC. It codes for CASSPNPGQYEQYF.

The chain joins TRBV7-9 to TRBJ2-7; 8 positions match TRBD2. Trimming took 1 base from V and 2 from J; bases not matched to a gene: 1. Germline lookup yields CDR1 SEHNR and CDR2 FQNEAQ (reference sequence). The CDR3 is 14 amino acids. The CDR3 DNA follows: TGTGCCAGCAGCTTAGGGGGACTAGCCTACGAGCAGTACTTC. Amino acids: CASSLGGLAYEQYF.

The chain couples TRBV4-2 to TRBJ1-2; no clear D gene. CDR3 length: 14 residues. V shed 3 bases and J shed 4 bases, with 12 bases lying between them. The germline gives CDR1 LGHNA, CDR2 YNFKEQ. The CDR3 here is CASSQLPGFYGYTF. CDR3 nucleotide sequence: TGTGCCAGCAGCCAGTTGCCTGGATTCTATGGCTACACCTTC.

The chain carries TRBV7-9 and TRBJ2-2; 8 bases agree with TRBD1. This CDR3 contains 15 residues. V lost 2 bases to trimming and J lost 3 bases; unmatched junction nucleotides: 2. Germline CDR1 and CDR2: SEHNR and FQNEAQ (reference sequence). This CDR3 is CASSLQGADTGELFF. The CDR3 nucleotides are TGTGCCAGCAGCTTACAGGGGGCGGACACCGGGGAGCTGTTTTTT. Complete variable domain (other parts from reference TRBV7-9 and TRBJ2-2): DTGVSQNPRHKITKRGQNVTFRCDPISEHNRLYWYRQTLGQGPEFLTYFQNEAQLEKSRLLSDRFSAERPKGSFSTLEIQRTEQGDSAMYLCASSLQGADTGELFFGEGSRLTVL.

Only a few counts were recorded for this clone. The chain combines TRBV11-2 with TRBJ2-2; perhaps TRBD1 as D (6 bases). The CDR3 totals 16 residues. The V gene's germline CDR1 is SGHAT and CDR2 FQNNGV. V lost 6 bases, J lost 5 bases, and 19 bases lay in between. The CDR3 bases are TGTGCCAGCAGACGTTTACAGGGATTGCGGACCGGGGAGCTGTTTTTT. It is translated as CASRRLQGLRTGELFF.

The rearrangement joins TRBV7-2 to TRBJ2-7; D unresolved. CDR3 length: 13 residues. Germline V CDR1 and CDR2: SGHTA, FQGNSA. Trimming cost V 3 bases and J 5 bases, with 11 bases left between them. The CDR3 spells CASSFSDLDEQYF. In DNA, the CDR3 is TGTGCCAGCAGCTTCTCGGATCTCGACGAGCAGTACTTC.

This chain connects TRBV6-5 to TRBJ1-1; 9 bases are a match to TRBD1. V was clipped by 6 bases and J by 6 bases; unmatched bases: 5. This CDR3 is 13 amino acids long. Germline lookup yields CDR1 MNHEY and CDR2 SVGAGI. CDR3 coding DNA: TGTGCCAGCAGCTTACGACAGGGGGCTGAAGCTTTCTTT. This translates into CASSLRQGAEAFF.

This sequence joins TRBV30 and TRBJ1-2, with TRBD1 as a possible D gene (6 bases). The CDR3 length is 12 residues. Germline lookup yields CDR1 GTSNPN and CDR2 SVGIG (reference sequence). The V end was cut by 1 base, the J end by 8 bases, with 11 bases between. CDR3 amino acids: CAWSGGGHGYTF. The CDR3 DNA reads TGTGCCTGGAGTGGAGGGGGTCACGGCTACACCTTC.

This clone was seen once. V and J are TRBV15 and TRBJ1-4; TRBD1 is a possible D gene (5 bases). CDR1 is LNHNV and CDR2 is YYDKDF in the germline V gene (reference sequence). The CDR3 is 15 amino acids. V dropped 3 bases and J dropped 3 bases, with 11 bases sitting between them. CDR3 protein: CATSRLRQSNEKLFF. The CDR3 nucleotides read TGTGCCACCAGCAGGCTAAGACAGTCTAATGAAAAACTGTTTTTT. The full variable domain, its missing parts supplied by reference TRBV15 and TRBJ1-4, is DAMVIQNPRYQVTQFGKPVTLSCSQTLNHNVMYWYQQKSSQAPKLLFHYYDKDFNNEADTPDNFQSRRPNTSFCFLDIRSPGLGDTAMYLCATSRLRQSNEKLFFGSGTQLSVL.

J is TRBJ2-3 and V is TRBV29-1, with a weak D call TRBD1 (6 bases). The CDR3 covers 13 residues. Per the germline V gene, CDR1 is SQVTM and CDR2 is ANQGSEA. Deletions cut 7 bases from V and 2 bases from J, with 13 bases between. CDR3 in amino acids: CSALQGSTDTQYF. CDR3 nucleotide sequence: TGCAGCGCTCTACAGGGTTCCACAGATACGCAGTATTTT.

This chain links TRBV7-2 with TRBJ1-3; no clear D gene. The germline gives CDR1 SGHTA, CDR2 FQGNSA. Trimming cost V 4 bases and J 0 bases, with 10 bases left between them. The CDR3 is made up of 15 amino acids. The CDR3 spells CASSWTEGSGNTIYF. Written as DNA, the CDR3 is TGTGCCAGCAGCTGGACCGAAGGCTCTGGAAACACCATATATTTT. The full variable domain, in which reference TRBV7-2 and TRBJ1-3 provide the parts outside the CDR3, is GAGVSQSPSNKVTEKGKDVELRCDPISGHTALYWYRQSLGQGLEFLIYFQGNSAPDKSGLPSDRFSAERTGGSVSTLTIQRTQQEDSAVYLCASSWTEGSGNTIYFGEGSWLTVV.

V and J are TRBV27 and TRBJ2-5; possibly TRBD2 for D (5 bases). V was cut by 5 bases and J by 5 bases, with 15 bases left in between. In germline, CDR1 is MNHEY, CDR2 SMNVEV (reference sequence). The CDR3 length is 14 residues. CDR3 region: CASSLLATRETQYF. In DNA form, the CDR3 reads TGTGCCAGCAGTCTCTTAGCGACGAGGGAGACCCAGTACTTC.

This CDR3 is CASSIGGTVGNTIYF. CDR3 nucleotides: TGTGCCAGTAGTATTGGTGGGACAGTCGGAAACACCATATATTTT. The chain has TRBV19 and TRBJ1-3; TRBD1 aligns across 7 bases. Per the germline V gene, CDR1 is LNHDA and CDR2 is SQIVND (reference sequence). With 3 bases clipped from V and 4 bases from J, the junction kept 6 bases outside the gene matches. CDR3 length: 15 residues.